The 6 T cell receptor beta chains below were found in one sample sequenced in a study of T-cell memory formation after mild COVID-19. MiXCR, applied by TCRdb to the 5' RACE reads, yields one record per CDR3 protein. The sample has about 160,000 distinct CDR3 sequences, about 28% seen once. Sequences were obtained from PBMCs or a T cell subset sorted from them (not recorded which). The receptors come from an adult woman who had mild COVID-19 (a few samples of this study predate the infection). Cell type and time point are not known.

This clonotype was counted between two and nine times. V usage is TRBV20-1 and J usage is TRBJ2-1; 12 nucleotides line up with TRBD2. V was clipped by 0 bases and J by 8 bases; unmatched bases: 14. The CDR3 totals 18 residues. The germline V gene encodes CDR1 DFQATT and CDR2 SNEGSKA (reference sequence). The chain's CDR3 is CSARDTASGGADWYEQFF. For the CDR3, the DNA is TGCAGTGCTAGAGATACCGCTAGCGGGGGGGCCGATTGGTATGAGCAGTTCTTC.

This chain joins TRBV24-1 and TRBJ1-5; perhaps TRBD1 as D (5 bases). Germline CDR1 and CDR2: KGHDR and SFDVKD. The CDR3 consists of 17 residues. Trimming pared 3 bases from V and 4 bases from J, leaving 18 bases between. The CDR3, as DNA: TGTGCCACCAGTGATCGCGGTCCGGGACGGGTGAATCAGCCCCAGCATTTT. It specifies CATSDRGPGRVNQPQHF.

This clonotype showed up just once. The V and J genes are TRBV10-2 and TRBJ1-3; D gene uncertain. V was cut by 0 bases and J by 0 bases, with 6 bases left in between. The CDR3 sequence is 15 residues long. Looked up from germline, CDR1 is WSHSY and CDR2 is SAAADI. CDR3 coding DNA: TGCGCCAGCAGTGAGTCATCACTCTCTGGAAACACCATATATTTT. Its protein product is CASSESSLSGNTIYF.

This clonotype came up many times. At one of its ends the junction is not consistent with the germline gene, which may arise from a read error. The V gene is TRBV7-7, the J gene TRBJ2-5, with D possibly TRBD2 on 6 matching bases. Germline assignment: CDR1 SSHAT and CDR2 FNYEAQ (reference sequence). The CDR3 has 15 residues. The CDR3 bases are TGTGCTAGCAGCTTCAGTGCGACTAGAGGAGAGACCCAGTACTTC. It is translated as CASSFSATRGETQYF.

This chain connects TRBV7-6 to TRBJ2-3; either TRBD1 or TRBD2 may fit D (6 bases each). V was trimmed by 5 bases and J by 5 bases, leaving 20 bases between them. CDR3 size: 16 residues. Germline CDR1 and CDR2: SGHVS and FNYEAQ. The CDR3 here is CASSPMGGNRGDTQYF. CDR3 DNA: TGTGCCAGCAGCCCTATGGGGGGCAACCGGGGAGATACGCAGTATTTT. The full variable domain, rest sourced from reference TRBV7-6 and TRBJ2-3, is GAGVSQSPRYKVTKRGQDVALRCDPISGHVSLYWYRQALGQGPEFLTYFNYEAQQDKSGLPNDRFSAERPEGSISTLTIQRTEQRDSAMYRCASSPMGGNRGDTQYFGPGTRLTVL.

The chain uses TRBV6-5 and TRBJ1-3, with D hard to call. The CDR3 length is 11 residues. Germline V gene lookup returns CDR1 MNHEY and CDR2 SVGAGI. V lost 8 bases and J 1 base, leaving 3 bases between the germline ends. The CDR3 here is CASFSGNTIYF. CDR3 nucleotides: TGTGCCAGCTTTTCTGGAAACACCATATATTTT.